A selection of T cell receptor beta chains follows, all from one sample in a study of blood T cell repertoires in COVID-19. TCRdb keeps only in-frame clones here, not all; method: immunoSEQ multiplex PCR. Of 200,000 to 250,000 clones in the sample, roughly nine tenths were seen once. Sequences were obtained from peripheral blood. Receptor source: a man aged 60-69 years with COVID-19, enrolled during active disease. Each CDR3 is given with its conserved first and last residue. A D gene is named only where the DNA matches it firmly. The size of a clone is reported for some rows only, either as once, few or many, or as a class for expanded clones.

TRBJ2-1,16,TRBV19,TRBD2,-,TGTGCCAGTAGTATCAGGGCTAGCGGGAGGAGCGATGAGCAGTTCTTC,CASSIRASGRSDEQFF
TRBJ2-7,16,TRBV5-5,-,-,TGTGCCAGCAGCTTGGGGCTCCCGGCAGGGACCTACGAGCAGTACTTC,CASSLGLPAGTYEQYF
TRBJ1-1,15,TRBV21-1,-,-,TGTGCCAGCAGCAATGAGTGCGGAGTGAACACTGAAGCTTTCTTT,CASSNECGVNTEAFF
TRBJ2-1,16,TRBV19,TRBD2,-,TGTGCCAGTAGTGAGACTAGCGGGGGTTACTACAATGAGCAGTTCTTC,CASSETSGGYYNEQFF
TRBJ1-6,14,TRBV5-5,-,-,TGTGCCAGCAGCTTGGTCGAGGGTTACTCACCCCTCCACTTT,CASSLVEGYSPLHF
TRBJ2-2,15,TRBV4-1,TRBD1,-,TGCGCCAGCAGCCGTGGGACAGGGATGGCCGGGGAGCTGTTTTTT,CASSRGTGMAGELFF
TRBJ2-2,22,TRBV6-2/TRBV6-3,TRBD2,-,TGTGCCAGCAGCCGGGTCGTTTCGGGACTAGCGGGAGGAATAGGTCGCACCGGGGAGCTGTTTTTT,CASSRVVSGLAGGIGRTGELFF
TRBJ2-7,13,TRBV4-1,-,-,TGCGCCAGCAGAGGTGGAGGCTCCTACGAGCAGTACTTC,CASRGGGSYEQYF
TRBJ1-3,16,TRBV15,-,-,TGTGCCACCAGCAGTAGAGCAGGCTCCTCTGGAAACACCATATATTTT,CATSSRAGSSGNTIYF
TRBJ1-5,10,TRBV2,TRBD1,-,TGTGCCAGCCCATGGACAGGCCGGCATTTT,CASPWTGRHF
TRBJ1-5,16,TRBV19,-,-,TGTGCCAGTAACCCCCCGTCGGGGGGTTTTTTCCAGCCCCAGCATTTT,CASNPPSGGFFQPQHF
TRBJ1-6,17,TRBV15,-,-,TGTGCCACCAGCAGAGCTGCAGGGGCAAAATATAATTCACCCCTCCACTTT,CATSRAAGAKYNSPLHF
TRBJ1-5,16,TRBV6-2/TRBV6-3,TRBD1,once,TGTGCCAGCAGTTACAGACGGGACAGGGAGGATCAGCCCCAGCATTTT,CASSYRRDREDQPQHF
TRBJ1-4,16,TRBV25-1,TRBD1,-,TGTGCCAGCAGTGACAGGGGGGAATCAACTAATGAAAAACTGTTTTTT,CASSDRGESTNEKLFF
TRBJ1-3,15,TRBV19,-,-,TGTGCCAGTAGTACGGGGGTGCTAACCGGAAACACCATATATTTT,CASSTGVLTGNTIYF
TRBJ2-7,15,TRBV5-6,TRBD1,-,TGTGCCAGCAGCTTAGTCCCGGGACAGGAGATAGAGCAGTACTTC,CASSLVPGQEIEQYF
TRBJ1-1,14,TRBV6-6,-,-,TGTGCCAGCAGTATTAACACCGAGAACACTGAAGCTTTCTTT,CASSINTENTEAFF
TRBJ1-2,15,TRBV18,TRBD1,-,TGTGCCAGCTCACCAGGACAGGGTTCCCCCTATGGCTACACCTTC,CASSPGQGSPYGYTF